This T cell receptor (beta chain) was profiled in a study of T cell repertoires in cytomegalovirus infection. CDR1 MNHEY and CDR2 SMNVEV come from the germline V gene (reference sequence). This CDR3 contains 12 residues. Trimming removed 6 bases at V and 4 bases at J, with 10 bases between. Each CDR3 protein is one row after TCRdb ran MiXCR on the reads. The table lists 250,000 to 300,000 distinct CDR3 sequences, roughly a quarter of them singletons. This clonotype was detected only a few times. This clonotype originated in a human donor in good health (CMV status not recorded). Some clones in this sample may be carry-over from other donors' samples. This chain uses TRBV27 with TRBJ2-7; D unresolved. The sequencing input was PBMCs. The CDR3, as DNA: TGTGCCAGCAGAGATCGGCCGTACGAGCAGTACTTC. It yields the protein CASRDRPYEQYF.